The entry below gives a single T cell receptor (beta chain) sequence along with its context. Its antigen target is currently unknown. Base qualities are missing; no much larger clone stands one base away. Amplification of TCR beta CDR3 regions was carried out from RNA transcripts. The TCR CDR3 was subjected to a first round of RT-PCR using the HTBI primer set and the Qiagen OneStep RT-PCR kit. The libraries were constructed in a second round of multiplex PCR and then size-selected and purified. Libraries were sequenced paired-end with 100 bp reads on an Illumina HiSeq2000. The authors' analysis ran thus. Raw data were processed with SOAPnuke, discarding reads with adapters, uncalled bases, mean Phred below 15, or no exact constant-primer or identifier match. COPE v1.2.5 was used to merge the high-quality paired reads, and each unique nucleotide sequence was defined as a clonotype. MiTCR v1.1 was used to align clonotypes to the IMGT TRBV, TRBD and TRBJ reference segments. The analysis included only V-J combinations with a frequency above 0.0001, which together covered 99% to 99.2% of the repertoires. A TCS score was defined as the ratio between F50 (clonal expansion) and ExV (chaos), using BLOSUM62-based TCRdist between CDR3 peptides within each V-J. Welch's t-statistics and random forest reduced fewer than 600 V-J features to about 13, which were used in a naive Bayes classifier (R e1071). The Morisita-Horn index was used to measure how similar the thyroid and blood repertoires were. TCRdb passed the public sequencing reads through fastp at Q25 and MiXCR, retaining productive beta sequences. Each entry is one CDR3 protein sequence, shown with its most common DNA and genes. The V and J calls were not made by the authors but by TCRdb's processing. For this sample the table gives just under 750,000 distinct CDR3 sequences, of which roughly 32% were detected only once. The ten largest clones take up around 30% of the sample.

This specimen belongs to a study of T cells in Graves' hyperthyroidism and ophthalmopathy (dated 2019 in TCRdb). General notes on the study: Peripheral blood samples were taken at initial diagnosis, before any treatment was given. The paper reports TCR Vbeta CDR3 sequencing of 140 or so peripheral blood samples: fewer than 50 ophthalmopathy, roughly 80 hyperthyroidism and around 17 progressor patients. Whether ophthalmopathy could be predicted prospectively was tested in an independent validation cohort made up of approximately 19 hyperthyroidism patients plus 17 patients who later progressed to ophthalmopathy. To identify distinguishing TCR V-J signatures, a discovery cohort of roughly 100 patients was used, comprising 43 with Graves' ophthalmopathy and under 60 with stable Graves' hyperthyroidism. Once sampling was done, hyperthyroidism patients were given methimazole at a starting dose of 30 mg daily, whereas ophthalmopathy patients were given high-dose intravenous methylprednisolone. In addition, the study compared T-cell repertoires in thyroid tissue and in blood from six Graves' hyperthyroidism patients. For training and testing, the 100 or so patients in the discovery cohort were randomly divided in a 7:3 ratio.

A patient counted as having stable Graves' hyperthyroidism if no progression to ophthalmopathy occurred over 18 months of follow-up. Hyperthyroidism patients were newly diagnosed, had a disease duration of under 2 months, and were aged 18 to 65 years. Exclusion was applied to patients with uncontrolled infections, other autoimmune diseases, pregnancy or lactation. Diagnoses were established on the basis of clinical symptoms, serum thyroxine and TRAb, thyroid ultrasound, and orbital computed tomography. PBMCs were separated from 7.5 to 10 ml of fresh peripheral blood using Ficoll-Paque density gradient centrifugation. Total RNA was extracted with Trizol reagent, and quality was checked on an Agilent 2100 Bioanalyzer. Points the paper makes about the study in general: In validation, the model predicted progression to ophthalmopathy with around 71% sensitivity and 72% to 75% specificity, a median of roughly seven months before onset. In cross-validation, a model built on a 13 V-J signature told ophthalmopathy apart from stable hyperthyroidism with approximately 90% sensitivity and around 84% specificity, and in testing the same model reached 80%/75%. Sample size was not statistically predetermined, and blinding of investigators to group allocation was not performed. Blood samples also contained most of the expanded thyroid clonotypes (frequency above 0.001), which suggests that blood repertoires may reflect thyroid immune responses.

The CDR3, cysteine through phenylalanine, is 15 amino acids long. Only the CDR3 DNA stays, 45 bases, in frame from base 1. V and J are trimmed by 4 bases and 0 bases, and the gene matches miss 3 bases of the junction. According to the germline V gene, CDR1 reads MNHEY and CDR2 reads SVGEGT. The sequenced material came from blood. The receptor's source is a woman in her thirties or forties with Graves' hyperthyroidism. The chain links TRBV6-2 or TRBV6-3 with TRBJ2-5, and 9 bases in between align with TRBD2. The nucleotide sequence reads TGTGCCAGCAGTTCTAGCGGGGCCAACCAAGAGACCCAGTACTTC. Its protein is CASSSSGANQETQYF.